This T cell receptor beta chain originates from a study of OX40 agonist ivuxolimab in advanced cancers. In the study overall: Head and neck, renal cell, melanoma or hepatocellular carcinoma were the cancers that dose-escalation patients had. Three partial responders included one hepatocellular carcinoma patient and two cutaneous melanoma patients.

Study results and caveats: Average numbers of expanded clones were greater in CD8+ T cells than in CD4+.

This CDR3 region has 11 residues. V was pared by 6 bases and J by 5 bases, with 8 bases between. The V gene's germline CDR1 is DFQATT and CDR2 SNEGSKA (reference sequence). Exclusion applied to patients with autoimmune disease history or systemic immunosuppression. In regard to this clone: What it binds is unknown.

Libraries were prepared by immunoSEQ multiplex PCR; TCRdb keeps only in-frame clonotypes and omits some of them. The sample gives 70,000 to 95,000 clones, 70% to 90% of which show up once; less than 0.85% is in the top ten. The TCR sequence derives from an adult with an advanced solid tumor such as melanoma, head and neck, liver or kidney cancer. The material sequenced was CD4+ or CD8+ T cells sorted from blood, taken in a trial of the OX40 agonist ivuxolimab. The chain is built from TRBV20-1 and TRBJ1-5; D perhaps matches TRBD1 (5 bases). CDR3 loop: CSAGTDQPQHF. In nucleotides, the CDR3 is TGCAGTGCCGGGACGGATCAGCCCCAGCATTTT.